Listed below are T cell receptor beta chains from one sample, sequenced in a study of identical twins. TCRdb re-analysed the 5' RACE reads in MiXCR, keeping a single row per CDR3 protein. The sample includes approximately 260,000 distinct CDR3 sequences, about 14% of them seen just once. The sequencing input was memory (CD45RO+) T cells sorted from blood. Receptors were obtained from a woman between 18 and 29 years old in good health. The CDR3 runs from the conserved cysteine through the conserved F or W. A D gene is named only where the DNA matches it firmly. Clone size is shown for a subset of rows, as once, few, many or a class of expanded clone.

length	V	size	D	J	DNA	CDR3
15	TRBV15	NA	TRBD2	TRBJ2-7	TGTGCCACCAGCAGTGATGGGCTAGCGGGACGGGAGCAGTACTTC	CATSSDGLAGREQYF
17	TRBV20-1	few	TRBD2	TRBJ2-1	TGCAGTGCTAGAGATCGTAGCGGGAGGGCCTCCTACAATGAGCAGTTCTTC	CSARDRSGRASYNEQFF
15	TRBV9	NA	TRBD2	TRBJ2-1	TGTGCCAGCAGCGTAGTAGCGGGACCAAACAATGAGCAGTTCTTC	CASSVVAGPNNEQFF
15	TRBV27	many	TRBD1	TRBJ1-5	TGTGCCAGCAACGACAGGGTTAATAGCAATCAGCCCCAGCATTTT	CASNDRVNSNQPQHF
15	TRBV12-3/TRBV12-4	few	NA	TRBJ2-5	TGTGCCAGCAGTTCCAACCCGTTATTATGGGAGACCCAGTACTTC	CASSSNPLLWETQYF
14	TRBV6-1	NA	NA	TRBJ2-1	TGTGCCAGCACCCTGTCGGGCTCCTACAATGAGCAGTTCTTC	CASTLSGSYNEQFF
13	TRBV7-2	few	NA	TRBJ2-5	TGTGCCAGCAGCCCCGGGCGGATGGGGACCCAGTACTTC	CASSPGRMGTQYF
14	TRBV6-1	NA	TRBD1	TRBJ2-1	TGTGCCAGCTGGGACGGGACAGGGCACAATGAGCAGTTCTTC	CASWDGTGHNEQFF
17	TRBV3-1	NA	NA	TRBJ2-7	TGTGCCAGCAGCCTAAGTAACTTACGCGGACGGAACTACGAGCAGTACTTC	CASSLSNLRGRNYEQYF
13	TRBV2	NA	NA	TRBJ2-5	TGTGCCAGCATCCGTTTTCCCCTGGAGACCCAGTACTTC	CASIRFPLETQYF
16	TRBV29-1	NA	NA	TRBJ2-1	TGCAGCGTTTACCCTCGGGACGGCCGCTCCTACAATGAGCAGTTCTTC	CSVYPRDGRSYNEQFF
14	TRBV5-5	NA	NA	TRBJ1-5	TGTGCCAGCAGCCGCAACACGGACGGTCAGCCCCAGCATTTT	CASSRNTDGQPQHF
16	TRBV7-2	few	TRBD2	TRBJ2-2	TGTGCCAGCAGCTTCAGTATGGGAGGGTATACCGGGGAGCTGTTTTTT	CASSFSMGGYTGELFF
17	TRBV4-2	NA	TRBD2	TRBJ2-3	TGTGCCAGCAGCCAGAGGGGAGCGGGGGGGAAAGCAGATACGCAGTATTTT	CASSQRGAGGKADTQYF
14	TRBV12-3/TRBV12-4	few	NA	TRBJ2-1	TGTGCCAGCAGCCCAAGGCCAAGTACAAATGAGCAGTTCTTC	CASSPRPSTNEQFF
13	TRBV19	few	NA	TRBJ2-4	TGTGCCAGTATGAGGCCCCGGGAAAACATTCAGTACTTC	CASMRPRENIQYF
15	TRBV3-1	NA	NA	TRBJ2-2	TGTGCCAGTTGTTTTATGGGCGCGGACACCGGGGAGCTGTTTTTT	CASCFMGADTGELFF
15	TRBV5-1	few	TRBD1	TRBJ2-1	TGCGCCAGCAGATCGACCGGGACAGGGGCCAATGAGCAGTTCTTC	CASRSTGTGANEQFF
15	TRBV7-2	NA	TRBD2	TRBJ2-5	TGTGCCAGCAGCTTAAAAGTCGGCGGGAGGGAGACCCAGTACTTC	CASSLKVGGRETQYF
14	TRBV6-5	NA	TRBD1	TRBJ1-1	TGTGCCAGCAGTTACTCCACAGGGGAGAACGAAGCTTTCTTT	CASSYSTGENEAFF
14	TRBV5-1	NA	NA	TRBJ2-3	TGCGCCAGCAGCCCGGCGGATAGCACAGATACGCAGTATTTT	CASSPADSTDTQYF
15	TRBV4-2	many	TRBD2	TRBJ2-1	TGTGCCAGCACCGATAGCGGGATCTCCAACAATGAGCAGTTCTTC	CASTDSGISNNEQFF
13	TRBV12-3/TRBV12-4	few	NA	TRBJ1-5	TGTGCCAGCAGTGGACGGGAAAATCAGCCCCAGCATTTT	CASSGRENQPQHF
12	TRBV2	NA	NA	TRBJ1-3	TGTGCCAGCCGGGTGGTCAGAAACACCATATATTTT	CASRVVRNTIYF
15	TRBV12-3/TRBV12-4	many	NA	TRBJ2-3	TGTGCCAGCAGCCCCGCGAGGTGGATCACAGATACGCAGTATTTT	CASSPARWITDTQYF
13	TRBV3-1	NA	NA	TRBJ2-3	TGTGCCAGCAGCCAAAGCGGCACAGATACGCAGTATTTT	CASSQSGTDTQYF
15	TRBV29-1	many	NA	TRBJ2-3	TGCAGCGTTGAAGAGGGAAGGTGGGGCACAGATACGCAGTATTTT	CSVEEGRWGTDTQYF
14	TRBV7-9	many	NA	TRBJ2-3	TGTGCCAGCAGCTTATTCAGGGAATCAGATACGCAGTATTTT	CASSLFRESDTQYF
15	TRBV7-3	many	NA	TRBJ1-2	TGTGCCAGCAGCTTAACCCACGGAACAGCCTATGGCTACACCTTC	CASSLTHGTAYGYTF
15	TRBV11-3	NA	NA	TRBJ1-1	TGTGCCAGCAGCTTAGATCTGAGTAAGGACACTGAAGCTTTCTTT	CASSLDLSKDTEAFF
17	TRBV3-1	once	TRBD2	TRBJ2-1	TGTGCCAGCAGCCGGGGACTAGCGGGGGGCCGATGGAATGAGCAGTTCTTC	CASSRGLAGGRWNEQFF
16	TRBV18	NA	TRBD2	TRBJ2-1	TGTGCCAGCTCACCACCGATACAGCGGGACTACAATGAGCAGTTCTTC	CASSPPIQRDYNEQFF
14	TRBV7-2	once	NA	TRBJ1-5	TGTGCCAGCAGCCCAAGGGTAAGCAATCAGCCCCAGCATTTT	CASSPRVSNQPQHF
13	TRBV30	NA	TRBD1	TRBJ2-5	TGTGCCTGGAGCGAGACAGGGTGGGAGACCCAGTACTTC	CAWSETGWETQYF
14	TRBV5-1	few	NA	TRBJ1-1	TGCGCCAGCAGCTCACAGGACCATACTACTGAAGCTTTCTTT	CASSSQDHTTEAFF
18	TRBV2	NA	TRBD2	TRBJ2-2	TGTGCCAGCAGATGGACTAGCGGGGGGTTAGCGAACACCGGGGAGCTGTTTTTT	CASRWTSGGLANTGELFF
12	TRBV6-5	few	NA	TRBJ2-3	TGTGCCAGCACCCCACTCACAGATACGCAGTATTTT	CASTPLTDTQYF
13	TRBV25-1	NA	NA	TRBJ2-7	TGTGCCAGCAGTGATAGTAGGGACTACGAGCAGTACTTC	CASSDSRDYEQYF
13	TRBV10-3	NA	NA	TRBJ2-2	TGTGCCATCAGTGCGGGAGTACCCGGGGAGCTGTTTTTT	CAISAGVPGELFF
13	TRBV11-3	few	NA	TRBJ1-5	TGTGCCAGCAGCTTAAGGAGCAATCAGCCCCAGCATTTT	CASSLRSNQPQHF
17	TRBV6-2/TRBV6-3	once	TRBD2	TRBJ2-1	TGTGCCAGCAGTCGCGGGACTAGCGGGAGGGCCTACAATGAGCAGTTCTTC	CASSRGTSGRAYNEQFF
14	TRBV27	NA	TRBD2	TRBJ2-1	TGTGCCAGCAGTTCTAGCGGGTTTTACAATGAGCAGTTCTTC	CASSSSGFYNEQFF
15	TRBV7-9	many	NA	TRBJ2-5	TGTGCCAGCAGCTTAGCGTTCAGGGTTGGAGAGACCCAGTACTTC	CASSLAFRVGETQYF
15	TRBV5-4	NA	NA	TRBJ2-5	TGTGCCAGCAGCTTGTCGGGGAGTAGGCAAGAGACCCAGTACTTC	CASSLSGSRQETQYF
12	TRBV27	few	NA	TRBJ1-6	TGTGCCAGCAGTCTCCTCAATTCACCCCTCCACTTT	CASSLLNSPLHF
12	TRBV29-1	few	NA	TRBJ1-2	TGCAGCGTCGGTACAGGGCGCTATGGCTACACCTTC	CSVGTGRYGYTF
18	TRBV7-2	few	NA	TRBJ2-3	TGTGCCAGCAGCCTTGAGCCGGGACCCCCCAGTGGGGCAGATACGCAGTATTTT	CASSLEPGPPSGADTQYF
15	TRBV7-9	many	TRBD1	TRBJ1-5	TGTGCCAGCAGCTTGCCAGGGGGCAACAATCAGCCCCAGCATTTT	CASSLPGGNNQPQHF
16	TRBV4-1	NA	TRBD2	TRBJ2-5	TGCGCCAGCAGCCCAGGGACTAGCGGGACCGATTTGACCCAGTACTTC	CASSPGTSGTDLTQYF
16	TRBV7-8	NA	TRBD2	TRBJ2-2	TGTGCCAGCAGCCCCCTTTCTGCGGGGGGCGTCGGGGAGCTGTTTTTT	CASSPLSAGGVGELFF
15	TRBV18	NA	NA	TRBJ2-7	TGTGCCAGCTCACTAGACTCGAAGTCGGGCTACGAGCAGTACTTC	CASSLDSKSGYEQYF
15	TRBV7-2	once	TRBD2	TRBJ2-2	TGTGCCAGCAGCCTACGACTAGCGGGGGCCGGGGAGCTGTTTTTT	CASSLRLAGAGELFF
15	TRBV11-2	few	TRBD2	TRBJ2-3	TGTGCCAGCGATGTCACTAGCGGGGGGGTGAATACGCAGTATTTT	CASDVTSGGVNTQYF
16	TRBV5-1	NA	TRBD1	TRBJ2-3	TGCGCCAGCAGCACCCTTCGGGACAGGGGAACAGATACGCAGTATTTT	CASSTLRDRGTDTQYF
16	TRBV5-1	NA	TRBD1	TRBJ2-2	TGCGCCAGCAGCTTATCCGGGACAGGGGTTTACGGGGAGCTGTTTTTT	CASSLSGTGVYGELFF
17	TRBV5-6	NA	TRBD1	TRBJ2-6	TGTGCCAGCAGCTTGTGGGGACAGACCTCTGGGGCCAACGTCCTGACTTTC	CASSLWGQTSGANVLTF
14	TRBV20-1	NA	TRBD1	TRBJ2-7	TGCAGTGCCTGGGACAGGTCTACGACTTTGGAGCAGTACTTC	CSAWDRSTTLEQYF